This T cell receptor (beta chain) appears in the sequencing data of a study of shared clonotypes between healthy human individuals. General study points: It was expected that sequencing depth would affect clonotype sharing among donors.

Naive CD8 cells were CD45RO-negative, positively selected for CCR7, excluding terminally differentiated effector memory CD45RA+ cells. Details on this clone: Its antigen is not identified.

The CDR3 runs 14 residues. Germline loops: CDR1 SGHRS, CDR2 YFSETQ. The V gene lost 0 bases and the J gene lost 0 bases, with 5 bases spanning the gap. In the sorted-subset replicate PCRs, 150 to 200 ng DNA, 25,000 to 30,000 T cell genomes, was used. Repertoires were generated with immunoSEQ multiplex PCR, while TCRdb's copy carries only in-frame clones and drops some. This table has millions of clones, more than 85% appearing once. This TCR derives from a man aged 18 to 35 in good health. Some clones in this sample may be carry-over from other donors' samples. Input material: naive CD8+ T cells from PBMCs. The genes are TRBV5-1 and TRBJ2-3; D gene ambiguous. CDR3 loop: CASSLEKSTDTQYF. CDR3 in DNA: TGCGCCAGCAGCTTGGAGAAGAGCACAGATACGCAGTATTTT.